Included here is one T cell receptor beta chain sequence, with context. Original data processing: Estimates of nucleated cell counts were drawn from the amplification of reference gene primers. Sequenced by immunoSEQ multiplex PCR; TCRdb stores in-frame clones only, minus some. That table supplies the V and J calls and clone size; D and trimming were determined from the DNA. Counted here are some 240,000 clones, 85% occurring once; the ten biggest clones make up 6.6%. This sample was taken from a study of blood T cell repertoires in COVID-19. V was pared by 4 bases and J by 4 bases, with 10 bases between. CDR3 size: 13 residues. Germline CDR1 WNHNN, CDR2 SYGVQD (reference sequence).

This chain joins TRBV10-1 and TRBJ1-2; possibly TRBD1 for D (6 bases). This receptor was obtained from a woman between 50 and 59 years old who had been exposed to COVID-19. The sequenced sample was PBMCs or T cells enriched from blood (not recorded which). CDR3 protein: CASSAGQSYGYTF. CDR3 nucleotides: TGCGCCAGCAGTGCCGGACAGAGCTATGGCTACACCTTC.